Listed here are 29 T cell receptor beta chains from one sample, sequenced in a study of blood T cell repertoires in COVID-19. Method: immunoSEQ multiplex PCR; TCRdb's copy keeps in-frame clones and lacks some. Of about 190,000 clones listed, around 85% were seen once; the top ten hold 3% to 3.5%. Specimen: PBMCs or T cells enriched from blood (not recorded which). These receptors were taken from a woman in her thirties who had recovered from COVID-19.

CDR3: CASSEQGGNNQPQHF. The CDR3, as DNA: TGTGCCAGCAGTGAACAGGGAGGTAATAATCAGCCCCAGCATTTT. The V and J genes are TRBV25-1 and TRBJ1-5, with a possible D match to TRBD1 (5 bases). Per the germline V gene, CDR1 is MGHDK and CDR2 is SYGVNS. V gave up 2 bases and J gave up 4 bases, with 12 bases separating them. The CDR3 sequence is 15 residues long.

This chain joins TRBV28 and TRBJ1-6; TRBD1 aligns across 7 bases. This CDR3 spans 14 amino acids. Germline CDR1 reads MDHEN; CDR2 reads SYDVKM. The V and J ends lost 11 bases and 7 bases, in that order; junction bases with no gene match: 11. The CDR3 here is CAGRQGTWNSPLHF. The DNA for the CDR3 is TGTGCCGGTCGACAGGGTACGTGGAATTCACCCCTCCACTTT.

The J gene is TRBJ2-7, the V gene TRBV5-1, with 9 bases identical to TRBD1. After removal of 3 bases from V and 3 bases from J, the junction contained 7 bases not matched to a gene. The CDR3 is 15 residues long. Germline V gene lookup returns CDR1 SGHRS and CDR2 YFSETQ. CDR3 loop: CASSSGTGMIYEQYF. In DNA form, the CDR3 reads TGCGCCAGCAGCTCAGGGACAGGGATGATCTACGAGCAGTACTTC.

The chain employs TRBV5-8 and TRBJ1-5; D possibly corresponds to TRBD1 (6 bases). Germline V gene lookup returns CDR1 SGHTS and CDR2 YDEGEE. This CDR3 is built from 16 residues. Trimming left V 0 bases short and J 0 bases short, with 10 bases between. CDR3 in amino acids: CASSLGTAHSNQPQHF. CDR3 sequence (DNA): TGTGCCAGCAGCTTGGGGACAGCTCATAGCAATCAGCCCCAGCATTTT. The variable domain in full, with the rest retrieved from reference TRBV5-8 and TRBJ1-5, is EAGVTQSPTHLIKTRGQQATLRCSPISGHTSVYWYQQALGLGLQFLLWYDEGEERNRGNFPPRFSGRQFPNYSSELNVNALELEDSALYLCASSLGTAHSNQPQHFGDGTRLSIL.

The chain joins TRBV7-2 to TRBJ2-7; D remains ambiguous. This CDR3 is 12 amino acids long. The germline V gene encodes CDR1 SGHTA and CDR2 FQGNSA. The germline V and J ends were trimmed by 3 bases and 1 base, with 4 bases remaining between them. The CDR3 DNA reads TGTGCCAGCAGCTTCGCGTCCTACGAGCAGTACTTC. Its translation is CASSFASYEQYF. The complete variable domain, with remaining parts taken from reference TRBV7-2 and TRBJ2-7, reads GAGVSQSPSNKVTEKGKDVELRCDPISGHTALYWYRQSLGQGLEFLIYFQGNSAPDKSGLPSDRFSAERTGGSVSTLTIQRTQQEDSAVYLCASSFASYEQYFGPGTRLTVT.

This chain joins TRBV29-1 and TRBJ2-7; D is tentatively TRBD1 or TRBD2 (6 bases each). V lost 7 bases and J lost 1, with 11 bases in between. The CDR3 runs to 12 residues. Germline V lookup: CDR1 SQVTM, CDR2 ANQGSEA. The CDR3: CSGGAGSYEQYV. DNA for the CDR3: TGCAGCGGGGGGGCAGGGTCCTACGAGCAGTACGTC.

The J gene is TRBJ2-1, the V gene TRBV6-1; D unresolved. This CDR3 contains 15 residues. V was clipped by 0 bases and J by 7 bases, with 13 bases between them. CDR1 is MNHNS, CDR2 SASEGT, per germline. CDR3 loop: CASSEAANLENEQFF. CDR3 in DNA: TGTGCCAGCAGTGAAGCGGCCAACCTAGAGAATGAGCAGTTCTTC.

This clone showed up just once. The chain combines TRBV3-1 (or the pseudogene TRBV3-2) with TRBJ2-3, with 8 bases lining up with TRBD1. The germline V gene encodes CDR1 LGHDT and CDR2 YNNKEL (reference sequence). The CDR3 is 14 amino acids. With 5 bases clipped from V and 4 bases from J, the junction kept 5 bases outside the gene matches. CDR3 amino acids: CASSDRGGPDTQYF. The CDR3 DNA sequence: TGTGCCAGCAGCGACAGGGGTGGTCCAGATACGCAGTATTTT.

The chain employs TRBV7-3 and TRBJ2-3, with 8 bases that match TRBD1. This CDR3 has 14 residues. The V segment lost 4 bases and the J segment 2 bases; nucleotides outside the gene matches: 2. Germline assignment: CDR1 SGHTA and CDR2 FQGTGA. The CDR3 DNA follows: TGTGCCAGCAGCTCGGGACAGGTCACAGATACGCAGTATTTT. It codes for CASSSGQVTDTQYF.

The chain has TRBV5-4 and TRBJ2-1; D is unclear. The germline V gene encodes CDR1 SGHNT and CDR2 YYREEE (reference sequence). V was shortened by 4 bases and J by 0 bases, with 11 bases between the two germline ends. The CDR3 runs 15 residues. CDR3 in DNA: TGTGCCAGCAGCCTAGGCCAAAGCTCCTACAATGAGCAGTTCTTC. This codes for CASSLGQSSYNEQFF.

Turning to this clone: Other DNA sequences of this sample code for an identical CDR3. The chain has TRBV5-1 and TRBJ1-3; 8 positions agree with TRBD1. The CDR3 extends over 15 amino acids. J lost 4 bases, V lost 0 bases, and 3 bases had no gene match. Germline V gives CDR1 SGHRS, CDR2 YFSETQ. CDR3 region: CASSLGTGSGNTIYF. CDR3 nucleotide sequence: TGCGCCAGCAGCTTGGGGACAGGGTCAGGAAACACCATATATTTT.

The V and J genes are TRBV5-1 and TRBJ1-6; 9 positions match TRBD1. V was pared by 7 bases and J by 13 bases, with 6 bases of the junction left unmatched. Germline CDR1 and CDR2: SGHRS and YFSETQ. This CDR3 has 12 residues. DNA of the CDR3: TGCGCCAGCGGGGGACAGGGTCCTCCCCTCCACTTT. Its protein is CASGGQGPPLHF.

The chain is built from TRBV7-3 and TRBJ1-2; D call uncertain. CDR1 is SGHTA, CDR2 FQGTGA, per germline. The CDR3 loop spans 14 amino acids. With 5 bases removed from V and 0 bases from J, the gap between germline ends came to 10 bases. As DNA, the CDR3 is TGTGCCAGCAGCCCAGAGGGAGCTAACTATGGCTACACCTTC. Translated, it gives CASSPEGANYGYTF.

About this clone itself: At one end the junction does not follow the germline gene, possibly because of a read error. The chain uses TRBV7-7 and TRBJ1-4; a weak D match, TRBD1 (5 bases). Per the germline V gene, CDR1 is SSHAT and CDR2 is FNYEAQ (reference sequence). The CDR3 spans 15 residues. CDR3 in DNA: TGTGCTAGCAGCTTAGGTGGCAGGGTGAGGGAAAAACTGTTTTTT. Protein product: CASSLGGRVREKLFF.

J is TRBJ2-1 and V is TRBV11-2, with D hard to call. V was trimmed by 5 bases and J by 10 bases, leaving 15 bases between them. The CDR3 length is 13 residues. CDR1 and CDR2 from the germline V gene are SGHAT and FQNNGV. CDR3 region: CASSTANLGEQFF. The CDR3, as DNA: TGTGCCAGCAGCACTGCCAACCTCGGGGAGCAGTTCTTC.

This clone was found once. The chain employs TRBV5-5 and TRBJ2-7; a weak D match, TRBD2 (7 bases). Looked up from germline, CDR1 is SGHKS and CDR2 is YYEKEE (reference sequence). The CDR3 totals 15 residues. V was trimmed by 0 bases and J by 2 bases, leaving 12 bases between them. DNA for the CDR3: TGTGCCAGCAGCTTGGATGGAGGGGGGGCCTACGAGCAGTACTTC. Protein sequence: CASSLDGGGAYEQYF.

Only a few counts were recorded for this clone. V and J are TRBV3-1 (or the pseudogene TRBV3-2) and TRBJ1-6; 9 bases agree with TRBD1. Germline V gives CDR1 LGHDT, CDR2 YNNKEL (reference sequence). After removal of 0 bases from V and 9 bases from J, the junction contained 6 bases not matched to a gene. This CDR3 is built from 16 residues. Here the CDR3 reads CASSQDMTGGGSPLHF. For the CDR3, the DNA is TGTGCCAGCAGCCAAGACATGACAGGGGGAGGTTCACCCCTCCACTTT.

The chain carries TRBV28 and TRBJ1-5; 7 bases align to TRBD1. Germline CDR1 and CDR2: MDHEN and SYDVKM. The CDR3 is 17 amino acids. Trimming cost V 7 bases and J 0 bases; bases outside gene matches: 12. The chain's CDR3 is CASNGRDSFYSNQPQHF. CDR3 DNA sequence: TGTGCCAGCAACGGTCGGGACAGCTTTTATAGCAATCAGCCCCAGCATTTT.

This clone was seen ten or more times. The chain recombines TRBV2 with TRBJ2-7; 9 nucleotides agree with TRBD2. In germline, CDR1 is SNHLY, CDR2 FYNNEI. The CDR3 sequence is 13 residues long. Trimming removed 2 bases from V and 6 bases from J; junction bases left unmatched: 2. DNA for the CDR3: TGTGCCAGCAGTGAACTAGCGGGGACCGAGCAGTACGTC. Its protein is CASSELAGTEQYV.

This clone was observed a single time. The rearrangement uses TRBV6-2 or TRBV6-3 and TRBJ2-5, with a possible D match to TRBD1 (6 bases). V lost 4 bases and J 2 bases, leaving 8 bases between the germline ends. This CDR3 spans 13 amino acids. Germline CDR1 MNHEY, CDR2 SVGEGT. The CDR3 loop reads CASSSGTQETQYF. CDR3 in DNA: TGTGCCAGCAGTTCCGGGACACAAGAGACCCAGTACTTC.

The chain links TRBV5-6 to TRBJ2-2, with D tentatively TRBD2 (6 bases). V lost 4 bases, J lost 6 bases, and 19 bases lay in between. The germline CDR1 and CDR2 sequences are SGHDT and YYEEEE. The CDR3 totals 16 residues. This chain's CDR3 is CASSAVFGGGSGELFF. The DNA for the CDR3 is TGTGCCAGCAGCGCGGTCTTCGGCGGAGGGTCCGGGGAGCTGTTTTTT.

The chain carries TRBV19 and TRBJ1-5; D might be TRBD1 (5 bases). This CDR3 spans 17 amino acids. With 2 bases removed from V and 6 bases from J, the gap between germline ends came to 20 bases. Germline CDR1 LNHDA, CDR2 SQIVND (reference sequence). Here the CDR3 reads CASSIFGGAEGSQPQHF. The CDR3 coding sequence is TGTGCCAGTAGTATATTCGGAGGGGCGGAGGGCTCTCAGCCCCAGCATTTT.

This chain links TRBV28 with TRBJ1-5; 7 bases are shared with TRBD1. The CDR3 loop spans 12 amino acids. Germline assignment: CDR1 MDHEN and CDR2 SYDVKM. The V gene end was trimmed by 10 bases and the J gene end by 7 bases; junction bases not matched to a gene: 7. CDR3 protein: CAIQTGPQPQHF. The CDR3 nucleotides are TGTGCCATCCAGACAGGGCCCCAGCCCCAGCATTTT.

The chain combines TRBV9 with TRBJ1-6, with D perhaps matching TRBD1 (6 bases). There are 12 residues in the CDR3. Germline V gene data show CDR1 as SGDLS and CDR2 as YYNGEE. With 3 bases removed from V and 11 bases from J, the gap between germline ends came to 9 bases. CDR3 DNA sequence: TGTGCCAGCAGCGCACAGGGCCCACCCCTCCACTTT. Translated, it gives CASSAQGPPLHF.

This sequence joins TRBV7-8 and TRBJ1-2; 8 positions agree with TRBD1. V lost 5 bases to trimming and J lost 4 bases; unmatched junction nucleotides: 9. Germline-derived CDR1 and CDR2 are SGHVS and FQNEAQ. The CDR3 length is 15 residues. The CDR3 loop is CASSPVDRETYGYTF. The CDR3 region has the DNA TGTGCCAGCAGCCCAGTGGACAGGGAGACCTATGGCTACACCTTC. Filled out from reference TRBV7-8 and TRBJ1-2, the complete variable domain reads GAGVSQSPRYKVAKRGQDVALRCDPISGHVSLFWYQQALGQGPEFLTYFQNEAQLDKSGLPSDRFFAERPEGSVSTLKIQRTQQEDSAVYLCASSPVDRETYGYTFGSGTRLTVV.

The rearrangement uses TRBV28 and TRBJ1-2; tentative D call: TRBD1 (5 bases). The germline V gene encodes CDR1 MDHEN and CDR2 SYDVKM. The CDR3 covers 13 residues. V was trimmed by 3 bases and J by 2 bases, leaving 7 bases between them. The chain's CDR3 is CASSLGGNYGYTF. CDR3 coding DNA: TGTGCCAGCAGTTTGGGGGGGAACTATGGCTACACCTTC.

CDR3 DNA: TGCGCCAGCAGCCAAGATAGGCCGGGGGATCAGCCCCAGCATTTT. Encoded protein: CASSQDRPGDQPQHF. The V and J genes are TRBV4-1 and TRBJ1-5; D is perhaps TRBD1 (5 bases). The CDR3 has 15 residues. Germline lookup yields CDR1 MGHRA and CDR2 YSYEKL. Trimming took 0 bases from V and 5 from J, leaving 11 bases between them.

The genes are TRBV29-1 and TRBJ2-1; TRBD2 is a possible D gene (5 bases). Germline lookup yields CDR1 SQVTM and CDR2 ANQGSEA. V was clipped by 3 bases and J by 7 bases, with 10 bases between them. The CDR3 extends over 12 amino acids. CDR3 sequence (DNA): TGCAGCGTTGACGGGCGGAGGAATGAGCAGTTCTTC. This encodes CSVDGRRNEQFF.

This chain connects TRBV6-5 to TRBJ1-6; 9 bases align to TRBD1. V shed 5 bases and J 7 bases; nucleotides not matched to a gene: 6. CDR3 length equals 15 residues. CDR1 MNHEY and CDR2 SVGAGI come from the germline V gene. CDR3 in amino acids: CASSRTGTGNSPLHF. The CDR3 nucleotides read TGTGCCAGCAGTCGAACCGGGACAGGGAATTCACCCCTCCACTTT.